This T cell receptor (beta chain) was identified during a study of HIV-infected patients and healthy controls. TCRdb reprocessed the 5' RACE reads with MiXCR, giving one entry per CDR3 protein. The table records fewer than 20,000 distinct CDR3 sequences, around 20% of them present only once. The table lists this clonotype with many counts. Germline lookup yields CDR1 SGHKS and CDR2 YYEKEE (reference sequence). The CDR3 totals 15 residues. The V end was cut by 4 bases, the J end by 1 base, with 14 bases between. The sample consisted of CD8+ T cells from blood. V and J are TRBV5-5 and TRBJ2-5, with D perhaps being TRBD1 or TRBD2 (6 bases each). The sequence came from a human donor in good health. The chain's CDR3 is CASSPLRGVQETQYF. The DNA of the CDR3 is TGTGCCAGCAGCCCCCTGAGGGGGGTCCAAGAGACCCAGTACTTC.